This T cell receptor beta chain derives from a study of shared clonotypes between healthy human individuals. Terminally differentiated effector memory CD45RA+ cells were excluded from the naive CD8 cells, which were CD45RO-negative and positively selected for CCR7. Sorted-subset replicate PCR reactions were performed with about 200 ng DNA, corresponding to 30,000 or so T cell genomes. Some clones are missing from TCRdb's copy, which holds only in-frame ones; the method was immunoSEQ multiplex PCR. The repertoire has some 2 million clones, roughly 94% of them found once; the top ten carry 1% to 1.5%. Sequencing input: naive CD8+ T cells sorted from blood. The clonotype comes from a man aged 18 to 30 in good health.

CDR3 sequence reads: CASSERTGDTGELFF. In DNA form, the CDR3 reads TGTGCCAGCAGCGAGCGGACAGGCGACACCGGGGAGCTGTTTTTT. The chain has TRBV7-9 and TRBJ2-2; 7 nucleotides match TRBD1. CDR3 length: 15 amino acids. J gave up 3 bases and V 5 bases, and 6 bases lay outside the gene matches. Germline lookup yields CDR1 SEHNR and CDR2 FQNEAQ (reference sequence).